This is a list of T cell receptor beta chains from one sample in a study of beta chain features in type 1 diabetes. The table came from immunoSEQ multiplex PCR; TCRdb's copy has only in-frame clones and leaves some out. The repertoire has approximately 250,000 clones, roughly 17% of them found once; the top ten carry about 0.08%. Material: naive CD4+ T cells from blood. The receptors were gathered from a man aged 30 to 45 with type 1 diabetes. Each CDR3 is given with its conserved first and last residue. Each record gives: clone size, J gene, V gene, D gene, CDR3 DNA, CDR3 protein. D genes are given only for firm matches. The size entry is marked missing in some rows and otherwise reads once, few, many or a size class.

few | TRBJ2-5 | TRBV14 | TRBD2 | TGTGCCAGCAGCCCCCAGAAGCGGGAGGCCCAAGAGACCCAGTACTTC | CASSPQKREAQETQYF
- | TRBJ2-7 | TRBV20-1 | - | TGCAGTGCTAGACAACAGGGAGAGCAGTACTTC | CSARQQGEQYF
- | TRBJ2-7 | TRBV7-2 | - | TGTGCCAGCAGCCCACAGGCAGGAACTTACGAGCAGTACTTC | CASSPQAGTYEQYF
- | TRBJ2-5 | TRBV29-1 | - | TGCAGCGTCCCCCAAGAGACCCAGTACTTC | CSVPQETQYF
- | TRBJ2-1 | TRBV9 | - | TGTGCCAGCAGCGTAGTTTCCTACAATGAGCAGTTCTTC | CASSVVSYNEQFF
few | TRBJ2-7 | TRBV29-1 | - | TGCAGCGTATGGACGGACTCCTACGAGCAGTACTTC | CSVWTDSYEQYF
few | TRBJ1-1 | TRBV27 | TRBD1 | TGTGCCAGCAGTTTATACCCCTCAGGGGGGATCGGGGACACTGAAGCTTTCTTT | CASSLYPSGGIGDTEAFF
few | TRBJ2-5 | TRBV4-2 | TRBD1 | TGTGCCAGCAGCCAAGGGGACAGCGAAGAGACCCAGTACTTC | CASSQGDSEETQYF
few | TRBJ2-4 | TRBV13 | TRBD1 | TGTGCCAGCAGCCGCAGGACAGGGGAAAACATTCAGTACTTC | CASSRRTGENIQYF
- | TRBJ2-3 | TRBV6-5 | - | TGTGCCAGCGGGCCCACAGATACGCAGTATTTT | CASGPTDTQYF
- | TRBJ2-4 | TRBV5-4 | TRBD1 | TGTGCCAGCAGCACGGGACAGGGGAACAACATTCAGTACTTC | CASSTGQGNNIQYF
few | TRBJ2-1 | TRBV14 | - | TGTGCCAGCAGCCAAGGGGAGTTCAATGAGCAGTTCTTC | CASSQGEFNEQFF
few | TRBJ1-1 | TRBV14 | - | TGTGCCAGCAGCCAAGGTCTCAGGGCTAACCCTGAAGCTTTCTTT | CASSQGLRANPEAFF
- | TRBJ2-5 | TRBV4-2 | - | TGTGCCAGCAGCCAAGGGGGAGAAGAGACCCAGTACTTC | CASSQGGEETQYF
few | TRBJ2-3 | TRBV18 | TRBD2 | TGTGCCAGCTCACCGACTAGCGGGAGATCCACAGATACGCAGTATTTT | CASSPTSGRSTDTQYF
- | TRBJ1-1 | TRBV29-1 | - | TGCAGCGTGGTCCGGGGCCTCATGAACACTGAAGCTTTCTTT | CSVVRGLMNTEAFF
- | TRBJ2-1 | TRBV2 | - | TGTGCCAGCAGGGACTACTCCTACAATGAGCAGTTCTTC | CASRDYSYNEQFF
few | TRBJ2-2 | TRBV19 | TRBD1 | TGTGCCAGTAGTATGGGACAGGGGAACACCGGGGAGCTGTTTTTT | CASSMGQGNTGELFF
- | TRBJ2-1 | TRBV7-8 | TRBD2 | TGTGCCAGCAGTCGAGGAGGGGCTAGCGGGAGATCCTACAATGAGCAGTTCTTC | CASSRGGASGRSYNEQFF
- | TRBJ1-1 | TRBV30 | - | TGTGCCTGGAGTGTTCTCGAGGGCCGTGAAGCTTTCTTT | CAWSVLEGREAFF
- | TRBJ2-7 | TRBV5-1 | - | TGCGCCAGCAGCTTGGCCCCGGGACCGGACTACGAGCAGTACTTC | CASSLAPGPDYEQYF
few | TRBJ2-7 | TRBV29-1 | - | TGCAGCGTTGTACCAGGGGGGTACGAGCAGTACTTC | CSVVPGGYEQYF
- | TRBJ2-1 | TRBV7-2 | TRBD1 | TGTGCCAGCAGCAGGACAGGGTTATATGAGCAGTTCTTC | CASSRTGLYEQFF
- | TRBJ2-3 | TRBV4-1 | - | TGCGCCAGCAGCCTCGTGGGAGGCACAGATACGCAGTATTTT | CASSLVGGTDTQYF
- | TRBJ2-2 | TRBV7-2 | - | TGTGCCAGCAGCCCTGGACTCGTCACCGGGGAGCTGTTTTTT | CASSPGLVTGELFF
- | TRBJ2-7 | TRBV6-5 | - | TGTGCCAGCAGTTACTCAAGGGAAGGCGACGAGCAGTACTTC | CASSYSREGDEQYF
once | TRBJ2-1 | TRBV5-1 | - | TGCGCCAGCCGGGCAGGGTCCTACAATGAGCAGTTCTTC | CASRAGSYNEQFF
few | TRBJ1-1 | TRBV25-1 | - | TGTGCCAGCAGTGATCCTAGGGCAGGGTCGACTGAAGCTTTCTTT | CASSDPRAGSTEAFF